The 15 T cell receptor beta chains presented below share a single source sample, sequenced in a study of PD-1 blockade in mismatch repair-deficient tumors. Some clones are missing from TCRdb's copy, which holds only in-frame ones; the method was immunoSEQ multiplex PCR. The sample shows about 79,000 clones, roughly 80% of them seen only once. This material consisted of peripheral blood, taken 44 weeks after starting pembrolizumab. The receptor set was obtained from an adult with mismatch repair-deficient cancer.

The chain couples TRBV6-5 to TRBJ2-1, with D possibly matching TRBD1 (6 bases). Deletions cut 4 bases from V and 6 bases from J, with 10 bases between. The CDR3 extends over 13 amino acids. Germline V gene sequence: CDR1 MNHEY, CDR2 SVGAGI. The CDR3 nucleotides read TGTGCCAGCAGTTTCAGGGGACCCAATGAGCAGTTCTTC. This codes for CASSFRGPNEQFF.

The chain recombines TRBV28 with TRBJ1-1; D is uncertain. Germline-derived CDR1 and CDR2 are MDHEN and SYDVKM. V gave up 9 bases and J gave up 1 base, with 3 bases separating them. This CDR3 has 10 residues. The CDR3 DNA reads TGTGCCAGTAAGAACACTGAAGCTTTCTTT. Translating gives CASKNTEAFF.

The rearrangement joins TRBV4-1 to TRBJ2-3, with 9 bases fitting TRBD2. The CDR3 is 15 amino acids. CDR1 is MGHRA and CDR2 is YSYEKL in the germline V gene. J gave up 6 bases and V 1 base, and 5 bases lay outside the gene matches. This CDR3 is CASSQVSGRSDTQYF. The CDR3 bases are TGCGCCAGCAGCCAAGTAAGCGGGAGGTCGGATACGCAGTATTTT.

The CDR3 loop reads CASSPAGFANEQFF. The CDR3 nucleotides read TGTGCCAGCAGTCCGGCGGGGTTTGCCAATGAGCAGTTCTTC. The chain uses TRBV27 and TRBJ2-1; possible D gene TRBD2, 6 bases. There are 14 residues in the CDR3. The germline V gene has CDR1 MNHEY and CDR2 SMNVEV (reference sequence). With 5 bases removed from V and 6 bases from J, the gap between germline ends came to 14 bases.

This chain links TRBV30 with TRBJ1-3, with a possible D match to TRBD1 (6 bases). The V end was cut by 1 base, the J end by 3 bases, with 13 bases between. This CDR3 is 15 amino acids long. The germline V gene encodes CDR1 GTSNPN and CDR2 SVGIG (reference sequence). The CDR3 region has the DNA TGTGCCTGGAGTGGAGGACAGACCGGTGGAAACACCATATATTTT. It codes for CAWSGGQTGGNTIYF.

This chain uses TRBV11-2 with TRBJ1-1; no clear D. The CDR3 is 13 amino acids. V lost 6 bases and J 1 base, leaving 9 bases between the germline ends. Germline V gene lookup returns CDR1 SGHAT and CDR2 FQNNGV. In nucleotides, the CDR3 is TGTGCCAGCAGTGAGGGAAGGAACACTGAAGCTTTCTTT. Its translation is CASSEGRNTEAFF.

The chain uses TRBV18 and TRBJ2-1; a possible D gene is TRBD2 (6 bases). Germline values: CDR1 KGHSH, CDR2 LQKENI. CDR3 size: 14 residues. Trimming shortened V by 6 bases and J by 6 bases, and 15 bases separated the two germline ends. CDR3: CASSNLDGGNEQFF. The CDR3 DNA is TGTGCCAGCTCTAACCTCGACGGGGGCAATGAGCAGTTCTTC. Full variable domain (remainder filled in from reference TRBV18 and TRBJ2-1): NAGVMQNPRHLVRRRGQEARLRCSPMKGHSHVYWYRQLPEEGLKFMVYLQKENIIDESGMPKERFSAEFPKEGPSILRIQQVVRGDSAAYFCASSNLDGGNEQFFGPGTRLTVL.

V gene TRBV6-6 combines with J gene TRBJ2-1; a weak D match, TRBD2 (5 bases). The CDR3 covers 13 residues. Germline-derived CDR1 and CDR2 are MNHNY and SVGAGI (reference sequence). The V end was cut by 5 bases, the J end by 3 bases, with 8 bases between. CDR3 residues: CASSSGLYNEQFF. The CDR3, as DNA: TGTGCCAGCAGTAGCGGACTCTACAATGAGCAGTTCTTC.

This clone was detected only once. V is TRBV28 and J is TRBJ2-7; TRBD2 agrees at 15 bases. CDR3 length: 13 amino acids. With V trimmed by 7 bases and J by 9 bases, 4 bases remained unmatched. Germline assignment: CDR1 MDHEN and CDR2 SYDVKM. The CDR3 bases are TGTGCCAGCACGGGACTAGCGGGAGGAGTGCAGTACTTC. It translates to CASTGLAGGVQYF.

J is TRBJ1-1 and V is TRBV4-1; D not certain. V was shortened by 0 bases and J by 1 base, with 6 bases between the two germline ends. Germline V gene lookup returns CDR1 MGHRA and CDR2 YSYEKL. The CDR3 has 14 residues. The CDR3 loop is CASSQEPGNTEAFF. In DNA form, the CDR3 reads TGCGCCAGCAGCCAAGAGCCAGGGAACACTGAAGCTTTCTTT.

The chain uses TRBV6-5 and TRBJ2-1; 7 nucleotides line up with TRBD1. The CDR3 is made up of 13 amino acids. Germline lookup yields CDR1 MNHEY and CDR2 SVGAGI. V shed 5 bases, J shed 9 bases, and the junction held 7 bases outside the gene matches. The CDR3 loop is CASSGNRGGEQFF. CDR3 nucleotide sequence: TGTGCCAGCAGTGGAAACAGGGGCGGTGAGCAGTTCTTC.

This chain links TRBV5-1 with TRBJ1-2; D possibly corresponds to TRBD1 (6 bases). Between the trimmed V and J ends, which lost 4 bases and 8 bases, there was a span of 21 bases. This CDR3 has 15 amino acids. CDR1 and CDR2 from the germline V gene are SGHRS and YFSETQ. DNA of the CDR3: TGCGCCAGCAGCATAAGGACAGACTCTACGGAGGGCTACACCTTC. Amino acid sequence: CASSIRTDSTEGYTF.

The chain joins TRBV2 to TRBJ2-7, with 7 bases matching TRBD2. V trimming: 2 bases; J trimming: 3 bases; junction bases outside the gene matches: 7. This CDR3 is 15 amino acids long. The germline CDR1 and CDR2 sequences are SNHLY and FYNNEI. The CDR3 loop is CASSEYSASGYEQYF. CDR3 sequence (DNA): TGTGCCAGCAGTGAATATTCGGCTAGCGGCTACGAGCAGTACTTC.

The chain joins TRBV6-5 to TRBJ2-1, with 10 bases fitting TRBD2. With 0 bases clipped from V and 6 bases from J, the junction kept 2 bases outside the gene matches. Germline V gene sequence: CDR1 MNHEY, CDR2 SVGAGI. The CDR3 has 15 residues. As DNA, the CDR3 is TGTGCCAGCAGTTACTCAGTAGCGGGAGGCAATGAGCAGTTCTTC. Translation: CASSYSVAGGNEQFF.

V gene TRBV27 combines with J gene TRBJ1-1; no reliable D call. The CDR3 has 14 amino acids. Trimming stripped 3 bases from V and 1 base from J, with 9 bases between. Germline V gene lookup returns CDR1 MNHEY and CDR2 SMNVEV (reference sequence). CDR3 region: CASSLVHRNTEAFF. The CDR3 DNA follows: TGTGCCAGCAGTTTGGTGCACCGGAACACTGAAGCTTTCTTT.